This TCR delta chain emerged from a study of gamma-delta T cells after stem cell transplantation. Germline V lookup: CDR1 GEAIGNYY, CDR2 EKD. The CDR3 spans 21 residues. V lost 3 bases and J lost 0; bases outside the gene matches: 16. This clone ranks as medium-sized (0.01 to 0.1%). TCRdb re-called the RT-PCR reads using CATT. The sample lists under 3,500 delta-chain clones, about 1.8% occurring once. What was sequenced was gamma-delta T cells. The V gene is TRDV2, the J gene TRDJ3; 7 bases are shared with TRDD3. This receptor was taken from a human donor. It is not recorded whose cells these are; they may come from a transplant donor. The CDR3, as DNA: TGTGCCTGTGACGCAACCATCCTTACTGGGGTGAGCTCCTGGGACACCCGACAGATGTTTTTC. It encodes CACDATILTGVSSWDTRQMFF.